This T cell receptor beta chain was recovered during a study of Graves' ophthalmopathy and Graves' hyperthyroidism (dated by TCRdb to the late 2010s). General notes on the study: Peripheral blood was collected at initial diagnosis, before any treatment. The 100 discovery patients were divided at random into training and test sets in a 7:3 ratio. The independent validation cohort included under 20 hyperthyroidism patients plus 17 patients who later progressed from hyperthyroidism to ophthalmopathy. In total, 135 blood samples were TCR-sequenced: fewer than 50 ophthalmopathy, some 72 hyperthyroidism and some 17 hyperthyroidism-to-ophthalmopathy patients. After sampling, hyperthyroidism patients received methimazole starting at 30 mg daily, and ophthalmopathy patients received high-dose intravenous methylprednisolone. To explore V-J signatures distinguishing ophthalmopathy from hyperthyroidism, a discovery set of 100 patients (roughly 45 ophthalmopathy, 57 stable hyperthyroidism) was enrolled. T-cell repertoires of thyroid tissue and blood were compared in a handful of hyperthyroidism patients. To tell Graves' ophthalmopathy apart from Graves' hyperthyroidism, and to predict which patients would progress to ophthalmopathy, the study relied on TCR beta repertoire signatures.

V is pared back by 5 bases and J by 2 bases, with 4 bases lying between the germline termini. Via the germline V gene (reference sequence), CDR1 is GTSNPN and CDR2 SVGIG. Reading from cysteine to phenylalanine, the CDR3 counts 11 amino acids. CDR3 DNA only is kept here, 33 bases in frame from base 1. Results the study describes overall, beyond this receptor: In validation, the model predicted ophthalmopathy progression with roughly 68% sensitivity and 72.22% specificity; 12 predicted patients were CT-confirmed with GO in a median of approximately six months. Ophthalmopathy was separated from stable hyperthyroidism by the 13-signature model with around 88% sensitivity and about 81% specificity in cross-validation and with 80%/75% in the test set. Among expanded thyroid clonotypes with frequency above 0.001, most also showed up in blood, which suggests that blood repertoires may reflect the thyroid immune response. Sample size was not predetermined statistically, and investigators were not blinded to group allocation.

Stable hyperthyroidism was defined as no progression to ophthalmopathy within 18 months of follow-up. Patients with hyperthyroidism were aged 18 to 65 years, had been newly diagnosed, and had a disease duration of less than 2 months. Patients with other autoimmune diseases, uncontrolled infections, pregnancy or lactation were excluded. Diagnosis relied on clinical symptoms, serum thyroxine, TRAb, thyroid ultrasound and orbital computed tomography. Ficoll-Paque density gradient centrifugation was used to isolate PBMCs from about 10 ml of fresh peripheral blood. Trizol reagent was used to extract the total RNA, and its quality was then checked on an Agilent 2100 Bioanalyzer. In this sample, this clonotype turned up a few times. The antigen it binds to is not known. No per-base quality is available; no much larger clone lies one base away. TCR beta CDR3 regions were amplified from RNA transcripts for repertoire sequencing. The first round of RT-PCR was done with HTBI primers and the Qiagen OneStep RT-PCR kit, and was followed by a second round of multiplex PCR, then size selection and purification. Libraries were sequenced paired-end with 100 bp reads on an Illumina HiSeq2000. Concerning the study's data processing: SOAPnuke was used to process the reads, removing any read that contained adapters or uncalled bases, had a mean Phred below 15, or lacked an exact match to the constant primer or identifier. High-quality paired reads were merged with COPE v1.2.5. Unique nucleotide sequences were defined as clonotypes and aligned to IMGT TRB V, D and J references using MiTCR v1.1. The analysis was limited to V-J combinations with a frequency above 0.0001, which together covered about 99% of the repertoires. For each V-J combination, a TCR clonal expansion and chaos score was defined as F50 clonal expansion divided by the chaos observed in the TCRdist matrix. Welch's t-statistics and random forest were used to narrow the features down to more than 10 V-J combinations, which were then fed into a naive Bayes classifier. The similarity between thyroid and blood repertoires was quantified using the Morisita-Horn index. TCRdb handled the public reads itself, with Q25 trimming in fastp and clone calling in MiXCR, and kept productive beta chains. Rows matching on CDR3 protein sequence are summarized as one entry with the most common DNA and genes. The V and J calls follow TCRdb's processing rather than the paper's. The sample table records 600,000 to 650,000 distinct CDR3 sequences; approximately 21% of these occur just once. The ten biggest clones cover approximately 7.7% of the sample.

Source material: peripheral blood. The receptor was derived from a woman between 18 and 29 years old with stable Graves' hyperthyroidism. Some clones in this sample may be carry-over from other donors' samples. Donor details come from another sample of the same person, matched by shared clones. This receptor chain uses TRBV30 and TRBJ1-3; the D gene is unclear. The sequence in DNA is TGTGCCTGGTTGACTGGAAACACCATATATTTT. Its translation is CAWLTGNTIYF.